One sample yielded the 28 T cell receptor beta chains listed below, sequenced in a study of T-cell reconstitution after alpha-beta-depleted transplantation in children. Unique molecular identifiers tagged the TCRbeta library. TCRdb analysed the PCR reads with MiXCR anew, one entry per CDR3 protein. The sample holds fewer than 120,000 distinct CDR3 sequences, approximately 10% seen once. Sample: PBMCs from the stem cell graft donor, taken from the stem cell graft. All receptors derive from a human donor who donated a stem cell graft to a child with acute lymphoblastic leukemia.

With respect to this clonotype: A much larger clone lies one base from this, so it may be a read error. The V call is TRBV20-1, the J call TRBJ1-2; TRBD1 aligns across 7 bases. The CDR3 loop spans 14 amino acids. In germline, CDR1 is DFQATT, CDR2 SNEGSKA (reference sequence). CDR3 amino acids: CSGSGQPANYRYTF. The CDR3 region has the DNA TGCAGTGGGTCGGGACAGCCGGCTAACTATCGCTACACCTTC.

This clonotype was counted many times. The chain recombines TRBV5-1 with TRBJ2-7; 11 positions agree with TRBD1. The J segment lost 3 bases and the V segment lost 4 bases, leaving 6 bases of the junction unmatched. The CDR3 sequence is 15 residues long. Germline V gives CDR1 SGHRS, CDR2 YFSETQ. DNA for the CDR3: TGCGCCAGCAGCCTAGGGACAGGGGGGTACTACGAGCAGTACTTC. It translates to CASSLGTGGYYEQYF.

This clonotype was counted many times. This sequence joins TRBV20-1 and TRBJ1-2; no firm D call. Germline CDR1 DFQATT, CDR2 SNEGSKA (reference sequence). This CDR3 has 13 residues. Trimming removed 4 bases from V and 0 bases from J, with 9 bases in between. CDR3 protein: CSAKGPSNYGYTF. The DNA for the CDR3 is TGCAGTGCTAAAGGACCCTCTAACTATGGCTACACCTTC.

This clonotype was counted ten times or more. V gene TRBV6-2 or TRBV6-3 combines with J gene TRBJ2-7; 7 positions match TRBD2. Germline-derived CDR1 and CDR2 are MNHEY and SVGEGT. The CDR3 runs to 16 residues. V was clipped by 4 bases and J by 2 bases; unmatched bases: 11. DNA for the CDR3: TGTGCCAGCAGTTCCCCCGGCGGGAGCCACACCTACGAGCAGTACTTC. Translation gives CASSSPGGSHTYEQYF.

The rearrangement joins TRBV14 to TRBJ2-3, with no clear D. V shed 1 base and J shed 3 bases, with 8 bases lying between them. The CDR3 length is 14 residues. CDR1 and CDR2 (germline): SGHDN, FVKESK. This chain's CDR3 is CASSQVPRTDTQYF. In DNA form, the CDR3 reads TGTGCCAGCAGCCAAGTCCCAAGGACAGATACGCAGTATTTT. The whole variable domain, remainder taken from reference TRBV14 and TRBJ2-3, is EAGVTQFPSHSVIEKGQTVTLRCDPISGHDNLYWYRRVMGKEIKFLLHFVKESKQDESGMPNNRFLAERTGGTYSTLKVQPAELEDSGVYFCASSQVPRTDTQYFGPGTRLTVL.

The sample holds many counts of this clonotype. The J gene is TRBJ2-3, the V gene TRBV27, with a tentative D call TRBD2 (6 bases). CDR1 is MNHEY, CDR2 SMNVEV, per germline (reference sequence). Trimming took 8 bases from V and 3 from J, leaving 27 bases between them. This CDR3 has 18 amino acids. The CDR3 region has the DNA TGTGCCAGCCCCCCCGGGGGATTCGCACCTCAAAGTACAGATACGCAGTATTTT. It translates to CASPPGGFAPQSTDTQYF.

This clonotype came up many times. V and J are TRBV19 and TRBJ2-2; D is possibly TRBD1 (6 bases). The length of the CDR3 is 15 residues. Per germline, CDR1 LNHDA and CDR2 SQIVND (reference sequence). Trimming took off 6 bases at V and 2 bases at J, with 13 bases between the two ends. The DNA for the CDR3 is TGTGCCAGTAGCACCGGGACACTTAACACCGGGGAGCTGTTTTTT. Translating it yields CASSTGTLNTGELFF. Looking up the rest from reference TRBV19 and TRBJ2-2 gives the full variable domain: DGGITQSPKYLFRKEGQNVTLSCEQNLNHDAMYWYRQDPGQGLRLIYYSQIVNDFQKGDIAEGYSVSREKKESFPLTVTSAQKNPTAFYLCASSTGTLNTGELFFGEGSRLTVL.

At least ten counts were recorded for this clonotype. CDR3: CSFRTSGTPVEYF. CDR3 bases: TGCAGTTTCCGGACTAGCGGGACCCCAGTGGAGTACTTC. V and J are TRBV20-1 and TRBJ2-5; 12 bases agree with TRBD2. The CDR3 has 13 amino acids. CDR1 DFQATT and CDR2 SNEGSKA come from the germline V gene (reference sequence). The ends lost 8 bases at V and 12 bases at J; junction bases unmatched: 13.

This clonotype showed up many times. The J gene is TRBJ1-5, the V gene TRBV12-3 or TRBV12-4; 7 nucleotides align to TRBD1. The CDR3 has 14 amino acids. Germline trimming cut 5 bases from V and 1 base from J; bases unmatched to any gene: 2. The CDR3 nucleotides are TGTGCCAGCAGTACACAGGGGAGCAATCAGCCCCAGCATTTT. It encodes CASSTQGSNQPQHF.

The chain has TRBV11-3 and TRBJ2-3; D gene ambiguous. V gave up 5 bases and J gave up 1 base, with 10 bases separating them. Germline V gives CDR1 SGHNT, CDR2 YENEEA. This CDR3 contains 14 residues. CDR3 amino acids: CASSPRRGTDTQYF. The CDR3 coding sequence is TGTGCCAGCAGCCCAAGAAGGGGCACAGATACGCAGTATTTT.

This clonotype showed up many times. The chain has TRBV7-9 and TRBJ2-1, with 8 bases aligning to TRBD2. V lost 2 bases to trimming and J lost 5 bases; unmatched junction nucleotides: 8. Germline V gene data show CDR1 as SEHNR and CDR2 as FQNEAQ (reference sequence). This CDR3 region has 16 residues. CDR3 amino acids: CASSLIAGYSDNEQFF. CDR3 sequence (DNA): TGTGCCAGCAGCTTAATAGCGGGATACTCGGACAATGAGCAGTTCTTC.

In its sample, this clonotype was seen many times. CDR3 DNA sequence: TGTGCCAGCAGCGAAGGGGGGGCGAGGAACGAGCAGTACTTC. Residues: CASSEGGARNEQYF. The chain carries TRBV28 and TRBJ2-7, with D tentatively TRBD2 (7 bases). This CDR3 contains 14 residues. Germline values: CDR1 MDHEN, CDR2 SYDVKM. Trimming shortened V by 6 bases and J by 5 bases, and 17 bases separated the two germline ends.

This clonotype was detected many times. The gene calls are TRBV20-1 and TRBJ2-1, with 7 bases matching TRBD1. This CDR3 region has 12 residues. CDR1 and CDR2 (germline): DFQATT, SNEGSKA (reference sequence). V shed 7 bases and J 2 bases; nucleotides not matched to a gene: 2. The CDR3 loop is CSGGGPYNEQFF. The CDR3 DNA follows: TGCAGTGGAGGGGGCCCCTACAATGAGCAGTTCTTC.

This clonotype was counted many times. This sequence joins TRBV20-1 and TRBJ1-1, with 7 nucleotides matching TRBD1. The trim removed 0 bases at V and 4 bases at J, leaving 17 bases unmatched. CDR1 and CDR2 (germline): DFQATT, SNEGSKA (reference sequence). The CDR3 sequence is 18 residues long. The DNA of the CDR3 is TGCAGTGCTAGAGATCCCTCGTCCTTAACGCACAGGGGCACTGAAGCTTTCTTT. It yields the protein CSARDPSSLTHRGTEAFF.

V usage is TRBV24-1 and J usage is TRBJ2-1; 11 bases agree with TRBD1. The CDR3 loop spans 17 amino acids. V was pared by 5 bases and J by 7 bases, with 12 bases of the junction left unmatched. Germline V gene lookup returns CDR1 KGHDR and CDR2 SFDVKD. CDR3 nucleotide sequence: TGTGCCACCAGTGGCTCGACGGGACAGGGGGTTCAAAATGAGCAGTTCTTC. Amino acid sequence: CATSGSTGQGVQNEQFF.

This clonotype was counted at least ten times. The chain recombines TRBV20-1 with TRBJ1-2; 9 bases match TRBD1. V was clipped by 0 bases and J by 4 bases; unmatched bases: 12. CDR1 DFQATT and CDR2 SNEGSKA come from the germline V gene (reference sequence). The CDR3 length is 17 residues. In DNA form, the CDR3 reads TGCAGTGCTAGAGATCTCGGGACAGGGATCGCGGCCTATGGCTACACCTTC. Translated: CSARDLGTGIAAYGYTF.

Of note for this clonotype: Possible read error: a much larger clone is one base away. This chain uses TRBV27 with TRBJ1-2; D call uncertain. V was pared by 4 bases and J by 4 bases, with 7 bases between. The CDR3 runs to 12 residues. Germline CDR1 MNHEY, CDR2 SMNVEV (reference sequence). The CDR3: CASSSEIYGYTF. CDR3 nucleotide sequence: TGTGCCAGCAGTTCCGAGATCTATGGCTACACCTTC.

This chain joins TRBV5-1 and TRBJ1-2; D not certain. Germline V gene lookup returns CDR1 SGHRS and CDR2 YFSETQ. The ends were cut back, 3 bases at V and 12 bases at J, with 12 bases in the middle. The CDR3 has 11 residues. Written as DNA, the CDR3 is TGCGCCAGCAGCTCGGGAGTGGAAGACACCTTC. This encodes CASSSGVEDTF. The variable domain in full, with the rest retrieved from reference TRBV5-1 and TRBJ1-2, is KAGVTQTPRYLIKTRGQQVTLSCSPISGHRSVSWYQQTPGQGLQFLFEYFSETQRNKGNFPGRFSGRQFSNSRSEMNVSTLELGDSALYLCASSSGVEDTFGSGTRLTVV.

This clonotype was counted ten times or more. V gene TRBV6-5 combines with J gene TRBJ2-1; 11 bases are shared with TRBD2. CDR3 length: 16 amino acids. Germline loops: CDR1 MNHEY, CDR2 SVGAGI. V was clipped by 6 bases and J by 5 bases; unmatched bases: 9. CDR3 bases: TGTGCCAGCAGCCGAACTAGCGGGAGAGGTAACAATGAGCAGTTCTTC. It codes for CASSRTSGRGNNEQFF.

This clonotype was recorded many times. The CDR3 DNA follows: TGCAGTGCTAGAGATCATGGAGGGTTGGGCAATGAGCAGTTCTTC. It translates to CSARDHGGLGNEQFF. The chain couples TRBV20-1 to TRBJ2-1; weak D call: TRBD2 (6 bases). In germline, CDR1 is DFQATT, CDR2 SNEGSKA (reference sequence). CDR3 length equals 15 residues. The V and J ends lost 0 bases and 6 bases respectively, with 15 bases between them.

This clonotype was detected ten times or more. This rearrangement joins TRBV19 to TRBJ1-5; D is ambiguous. CDR1 and CDR2 (germline): LNHDA, SQIVND (reference sequence). The length of the CDR3 is 15 residues. The V end lost 5 bases, the J end lost 2 bases, and 13 bases lay between the germline ends. The CDR3 here is CASSPAGMGNQPQHF. The CDR3, as DNA: TGTGCCAGTAGTCCCGCGGGCATGGGCAATCAGCCCCAGCATTTT. The variable domain in full, completed from reference TRBV19 and TRBJ1-5, reads DGGITQSPKYLFRKEGQNVTLSCEQNLNHDAMYWYRQDPGQGLRLIYYSQIVNDFQKGDIAEGYSVSREKKESFPLTVTSAQKNPTAFYLCASSPAGMGNQPQHFGDGTRLSIL.

This clonotype has a count of ten or more. The V call is TRBV20-1, the J call TRBJ2-1; TRBD2 matches 10 bases. The V segment lost 6 bases and the J segment 3 bases; nucleotides outside the gene matches: 8. Germline assignment: CDR1 DFQATT and CDR2 SNEGSKA (reference sequence). This CDR3 spans 15 amino acids. The CDR3 protein is CSAFGTSAFYNEQFF. In nucleotides, the CDR3 is TGCAGTGCCTTTGGGACTAGCGCGTTCTACAATGAGCAGTTCTTC.

This clonotype was seen at least ten times. The V gene is TRBV9, the J gene TRBJ1-5; no reliable D call. CDR1 is SGDLS, CDR2 YYNGEE, per germline. The CDR3 has 14 amino acids. The germline V and J ends were trimmed by 0 bases and 4 bases, with 8 bases remaining between them. This CDR3 reads CASSVGPGNQPQHF. The CDR3 bases are TGTGCCAGCAGCGTAGGCCCGGGTAATCAGCCCCAGCATTTT.

Ten or more counts support this clonotype. J is TRBJ2-3 and V is TRBV7-2; D gene uncertain. The CDR3 runs 16 residues. CDR1 is SGHTA, CDR2 FQGNSA, per germline. V gave up 0 bases and J gave up 0 bases, with 10 bases separating them. CDR3 residues: CASSLAGSSSTDTQYF. The CDR3 nucleotides are TGTGCCAGCAGCTTAGCCGGGTCCTCTAGCACAGATACGCAGTATTTT.

This clonotype was seen many times. The V gene is TRBV28, the J gene TRBJ2-5; 10 bases map to TRBD2. This CDR3 has 15 amino acids. Germline V gene data show CDR1 as MDHEN and CDR2 as SYDVKM. J lost 4 bases, V lost 9 bases, and 11 bases had no gene match. This chain's CDR3 is CASIGGSGRTETQYF. CDR3 in DNA: TGTGCCAGTATCGGGGGTAGCGGGAGGACAGAGACCCAGTACTTC.

This clonotype has just one count. The rearrangement uses TRBV7-9 and TRBJ1-2; 8 positions agree with TRBD1. The trim removed 3 bases at V and 6 bases at J, leaving 3 bases unmatched. The CDR3 is 13 amino acids. CDR1 and CDR2 from the germline V gene are SEHNR and FQNEAQ (reference sequence). The CDR3, as DNA: TGTGCCAGCAGCTTTGGGACAGGAGATGGCTACACCTTC. Its translation is CASSFGTGDGYTF.

This clonotype was detected many times. The chain links TRBV29-1 to TRBJ2-1, with D perhaps being TRBD1 or TRBD2 (7 bases each). The length of the CDR3 is 14 residues. The V end lost 5 bases, the J end lost 3 bases, and 14 bases lay between the germline ends. Germline CDR1 reads SQVTM; CDR2 reads ANQGSEA. The CDR3 spells CSVPTGTNYNEQFF. CDR3 bases: TGCAGCGTTCCGACAGGGACTAACTACAATGAGCAGTTCTTC.

There are many counts of this clonotype. The chain carries TRBV5-1 and TRBJ2-5; possibly TRBD1 for D (5 bases). The CDR3 is 14 residues long. With 3 bases removed from V and 4 bases from J, the gap between germline ends came to 13 bases. The germline gives CDR1 SGHRS, CDR2 YFSETQ. This chain's CDR3 is CASSSSRVRETQYF. For the CDR3, the DNA is TGCGCCAGCAGCTCAAGCAGGGTTCGAGAGACCCAGTACTTC.